This T cell receptor beta chain is from a study of tumor-infiltrating lymphocytes in primary liver carcinoma. V dropped 3 bases and J dropped 12 bases, with 22 bases sitting between them. The germline gives CDR1 SGHKS, CDR2 YYEKEE (reference sequence). CDR3 length: 15 amino acids. The study co-extracted DNA and RNA from 20-30 mg of unsorted bulk tissue. Tumors were each sampled at five separate regions. Study-level points and caveats: A significantly higher top-250-clone fraction was found in tumors than in blood (p = 0.039). Just around 7.5-25% of top clones spanned all five tumor regions.

Researchers generated TCR beta cDNA from roughly 510 ng of total RNA, relying on a constant-region primer. Employing slightly modified ARM-PCR, three nested multiplex PCR rounds were run, and these gave rise to the TCR beta libraries. For 10 cycles apiece, the opening two PCR rounds ran with TRBV1-TRBV30 forward primers and a C-beta reverse primer. TCRdb analysed the multiplex PCR reads with MiXCR anew, one entry per CDR3 protein. The sample consists of 100,000 to 150,000 distinct CDR3 sequences, 64% of them appearing once. As regards this clonotype: As yet, its antigen is unknown.

Sequencing used liver tumor tissue from sampling region 3. Subset indicated: tumor region T3, left-lateral pole. This TCR came from a woman aged 60-75 years with primary liver carcinoma and hepatitis B virus infection. The chain links TRBV5-5 to TRBJ2-1, with D possibly matching TRBD2 (6 bases). The CDR3 is CASSSTSGSGGGQFF. The CDR3 nucleotides are TGTGCCAGCAGCTCGACTAGTGGGAGTGGGGGTGGGCAGTTCTTC.